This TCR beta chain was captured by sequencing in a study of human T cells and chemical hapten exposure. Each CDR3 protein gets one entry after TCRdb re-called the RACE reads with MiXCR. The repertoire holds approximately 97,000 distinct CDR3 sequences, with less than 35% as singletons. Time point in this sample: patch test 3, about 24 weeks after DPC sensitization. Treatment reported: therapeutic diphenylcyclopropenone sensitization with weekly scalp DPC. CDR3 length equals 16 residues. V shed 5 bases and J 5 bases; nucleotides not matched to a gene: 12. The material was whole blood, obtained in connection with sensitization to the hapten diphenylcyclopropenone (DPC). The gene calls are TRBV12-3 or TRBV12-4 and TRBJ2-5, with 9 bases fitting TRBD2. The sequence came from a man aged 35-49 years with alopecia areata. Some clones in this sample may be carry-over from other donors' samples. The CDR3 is CASSLLAGRDSETQYF. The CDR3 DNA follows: TGTGCCAGCAGTCTCCTAGCGGGAAGGGATTCCGAGACCCAGTACTTC.